This TCR beta chain is drawn from a study of blood T cell repertoires in COVID-19. Study as a whole: COVID-19 samples from acute and convalescent phases originated in the United States, Italy and Spain. T cells, B-cell-depleted T cells, or PBMCs supplied cDNA or gDNA.

V was cut by 5 bases and J by 0 bases, with 11 bases left in between. There are 15 residues in the CDR3. CDR1 and CDR2 from the germline V gene are LNHNV and YYDKDF (reference sequence). The authors' processing: Amplification with reference gene primers provided the estimates of nucleated cell counts. Libraries were prepared by immunoSEQ multiplex PCR; TCRdb keeps only in-frame clonotypes and omits some of them. V and J calls and clone size are copied from that table; D and trimming were computed from the DNA. The sample holds about 130,000 clones, 60% to 85% seen once. The TCR originated in a man aged 80 or over with acute or convalescent COVID-19. The chain recombines TRBV15 with TRBJ1-3; D call uncertain. Sequenced: peripheral blood. The CDR3 DNA reads as TGTGCCACCAGCCCTCTCCCGAGCTCTGGAAACACCATATATTTT. Translated, it gives CATSPLPSSGNTIYF.